This TCR beta chain was sequenced in a study of T cells in Graves' hyperthyroidism and ophthalmopathy. For the study at large: Peripheral blood was drawn at first diagnosis, prior to all treatment.

What was amplified from RNA transcripts were TCR beta CDR3 regions. RT-PCR in the first round (using the HTBI primer set) targeted the TCR CDR3. TCRdb processed the multiplex PCR reads anew with MiXCR; each CDR3 protein has one entry. The repertoire includes around 100,000 distinct CDR3 sequences, roughly 44% of them detected once, and approximately 30% sits in the top ten. The CDR3 has 16 amino acids. From germline, CDR1 is MNHNS and CDR2 SASEGT. The V end lost 1 base, the J end lost 0 bases, and 13 bases lay between the germline ends. This clonotype was detected many times. This clonotype originated in a man aged 40-49 years with Graves' hyperthyroidism. The sequenced sample was blood. This chain joins TRBV6-1 and TRBJ2-7, with unresolved D. The CDR3 reads CASSEVWSGYSYEQYF. CDR3 coding DNA: TGTGCCAGCAGTGAAGTCTGGTCCGGATACTCCTACGAGCAGTACTTC.